A selection of T cell receptor beta chains follows, all from one sample in a study of post-analysis software for immune sequencing data. TCRdb reprocessed the PCR reads via MiXCR and lists one record per CDR3 protein. The sample consists of roughly 620,000 distinct CDR3 sequences, around 44% of them appearing once. The specimen sequenced was blood. The receptors shown here come from a girl between 5 and 17 years old with multiple sclerosis. CDR3s include the opening cysteine and the closing phenylalanine or tryptophan. D genes are given only for firm matches. For some rows the clone size is stated as once, few or many, or as a class when expanded; others skip it.

v_call	clone_size	d_call	j_call	cdr3_aa	cdr3_nt
TRBV7-8	many	NA	TRBJ2-7	CASSLAVPASYEQYF	TGTGCCAGCAGCTTAGCAGTTCCAGCGTCCTACGAGCAGTACTTC
TRBV12-3/TRBV12-4	few	NA	TRBJ2-1	CASSSIGRSWDEQFF	TGTGCCAGCAGTTCAATAGGGCGTAGCTGGGATGAGCAGTTCTTC
TRBV7-9	few	NA	TRBJ1-2	CASSPGHGNYGYTF	TGTGCCAGCAGCCCGGGTCACGGTAACTATGGCTACACCTTC
TRBV12-3/TRBV12-4	NA	TRBD1	TRBJ1-2	CASSRDSFYGYTF	TGTGCCAGCAGTCGGGACAGCTTTTATGGCTACACCTTC
TRBV12-3/TRBV12-4	NA	NA	TRBJ2-1	CASLLTSGEQFF	TGTGCCAGTCTGTTGACTAGTGGTGAGCAGTTCTTC
TRBV5-1	NA	TRBD2	TRBJ2-7	CASTRLGGRDEQYF	TGCGCCAGCACCCGGTTGGGCGGGAGAGACGAGCAGTACTTC
TRBV6-6	once	TRBD1	TRBJ1-1	CASGEQGVVRAFF	TGTGCCAGCGGGGAACAGGGGGTAGTGCGGGCTTTCTTT
TRBV12-3/TRBV12-4	NA	TRBD2	TRBJ2-7	CASSRGLAGSYEQYF	TGTGCCAGCAGTAGGGGACTAGCGGGAAGCTACGAGCAGTACTTC
TRBV5-6	NA	NA	TRBJ2-7	CASSSGRGYEQYF	TGTGCCAGCAGCTCGGGACGGGGCTACGAGCAGTACTTC
TRBV20-1	once	TRBD2	TRBJ2-1	CSARDRLAANEQFF	TGCAGTGCTAGAGATAGACTAGCGGCCAATGAGCAGTTCTTC
TRBV20-1	once	NA	TRBJ2-5	CSARRSAGEQYF	TGCAGTGCTAGACGGTCCGCTGGGGAGCAGTACTTC
TRBV6-6	NA	NA	TRBJ2-1	CASSYVGHPYNEQFF	TGTGCCAGCAGTTACGTGGGACACCCCTACAATGAGCAGTTCTTC
TRBV7-9	few	NA	TRBJ2-7	CASSPGIRYEQYF	TGTGCCAGCAGCCCAGGCATCCGTTACGAGCAGTACTTC
TRBV2	NA	NA	TRBJ2-5	CASSEGIQETQYF	TGTGCCAGCAGTGAAGGCATACAAGAGACCCAGTACTTC
TRBV12-3/TRBV12-4	NA	TRBD2	TRBJ2-5	CASSLSSGSPNEQYF	TGTGCCAGCAGTTTGAGTAGCGGGAGTCCCAATGAGCAGTACTTC
TRBV9	NA	TRBD2	TRBJ2-5	CASSVGASGAQETQYF	TGTGCCAGCAGCGTAGGGGCTAGCGGAGCCCAAGAGACCCAGTACTTC
TRBV5-1	NA	TRBD1	TRBJ1-2	CASSLYYRDSPYGYTF	TGCGCCAGCAGCTTGTACTACCGGGACAGTCCTTATGGCTACACCTTC
TRBV12-3/TRBV12-4	NA	TRBD1	TRBJ2-1	CASSETGGANYNEQFF	TGTGCCAGCAGCGAGACAGGGGGCGCAAACTACAATGAGCAGTTCTTC
TRBV6-5	NA	NA	TRBJ1-4	CASMRATNEKLFF	TGTGCCAGCATGAGGGCCACTAATGAAAAACTGTTTTTT
TRBV6-6	few	NA	TRBJ2-7	CASSSQSYEQYF	TGTGCCAGCAGTTCTCAGTCCTACGAGCAGTACTTC
TRBV7-2	NA	TRBD2	TRBJ2-7	CASSSSGRRSYEQYF	TGTGCCAGCAGCTCCAGCGGGAGGAGATCCTACGAGCAGTACTTC
TRBV2	NA	NA	TRBJ1-2	CASSEEGGRNYGYTF	TGTGCCAGCAGTGAAGAAGGGGGGCGGAACTATGGCTACACCTTC
TRBV27	few	NA	TRBJ2-7	CASSASSSYEQYF	TGTGCCAGCAGTGCTTCCAGCTCCTACGAGCAGTACTTC
TRBV12-3/TRBV12-4	NA	NA	TRBJ1-2	CASSVGARYGYTF	TGTGCCAGCAGTGTAGGGGCTCGTTATGGCTACACCTTC
TRBV7-9	NA	NA	TRBJ1-2	CASSPEGTYGYTF	TGTGCCAGCAGCCCCGAGGGGACCTATGGCTACACCTTC
TRBV5-1	NA	TRBD2	TRBJ2-1	CASTGGLAGYNEQFF	TGCGCCAGCACAGGGGGACTAGCGGGGTACAATGAGCAGTTCTTC
TRBV2	once	NA	TRBJ1-3	CASTADSYSGNTIYF	TGTGCCAGCACTGCGGACAGTTACTCTGGAAACACCATATATTTT
TRBV6-5	few	TRBD1	TRBJ2-7	CASSYTDRGLDEQYF	TGTGCCAGCAGTTATACTGACAGGGGGCTCGACGAGCAGTACTTC
TRBV7-9	NA	NA	TRBJ2-7	CASSLEATQYF	TGTGCCAGCAGCTTAGAAGCAACCCAGTACTTC
TRBV5-1	NA	NA	TRBJ1-4	CASSLLPADEKLFF	TGCGCCAGCAGCTTGCTTCCGGCGGATGAAAAACTGTTTTTT
TRBV5-1	NA	NA	TRBJ1-1	CASRDGRGQTEAFF	TGCGCCAGCAGAGACGGGCGGGGTCAGACTGAAGCTTTCTTT
TRBV20-1	NA	TRBD1	TRBJ2-7	CSAVDRDHEQYF	TGCAGTGCCGTCGACAGGGACCACGAGCAGTACTTC